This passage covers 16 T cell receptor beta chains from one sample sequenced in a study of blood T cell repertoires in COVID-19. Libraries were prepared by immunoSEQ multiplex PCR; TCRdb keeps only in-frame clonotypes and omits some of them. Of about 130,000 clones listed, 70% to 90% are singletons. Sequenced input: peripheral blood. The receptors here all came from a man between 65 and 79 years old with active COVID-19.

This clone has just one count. The CDR3 nucleotides read TGTGCCAGCAGTTGGGCGGGAGGGCCATACGAGCAGTACTTC. It encodes CASSWAGGPYEQYF. The J gene is TRBJ2-7, the V gene TRBV27, with TRBD2 matching over 9 bases. Trimming removed 4 bases from V and 4 bases from J; junction bases left unmatched: 5. The CDR3 totals 14 residues. The germline V gene encodes CDR1 MNHEY and CDR2 SMNVEV (reference sequence).

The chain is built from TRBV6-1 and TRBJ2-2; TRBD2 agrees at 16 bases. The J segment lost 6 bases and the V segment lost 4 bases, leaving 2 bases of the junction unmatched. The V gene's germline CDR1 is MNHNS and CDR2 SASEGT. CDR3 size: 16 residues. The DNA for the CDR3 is TGTGCCAGCAGTGCGGGACTAGCGGGAGGGCCCGGGGAGCTGTTTTTT. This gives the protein CASSAGLAGGPGELFF.

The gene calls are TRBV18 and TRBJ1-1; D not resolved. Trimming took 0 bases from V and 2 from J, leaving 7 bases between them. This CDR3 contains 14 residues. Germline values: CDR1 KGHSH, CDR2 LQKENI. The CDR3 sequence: CASSPPARNTEAFF. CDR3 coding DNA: TGTGCCAGCTCACCACCGGCCAGAAACACTGAAGCTTTCTTT.

The CDR3 loop reads CASSEPGIRPQHF. The DNA of the CDR3 is TGTGCCAGCAGTGAACCCGGTATTCGGCCCCAGCATTTT. The chain recombines TRBV6-1 with TRBJ1-5; no clear D gene. CDR3 length: 13 residues. Germline CDR1 MNHNS, CDR2 SASEGT. V shed 2 bases and J shed 9 bases, with 11 bases lying between them.

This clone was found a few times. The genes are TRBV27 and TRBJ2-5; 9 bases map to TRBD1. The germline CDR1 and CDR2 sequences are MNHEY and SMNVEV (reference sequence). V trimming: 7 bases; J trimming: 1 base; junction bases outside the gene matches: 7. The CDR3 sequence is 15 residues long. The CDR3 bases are TGTGCCAGCAATCCGGGACAGGGACCCCAAGAGACCCAGTACTTC. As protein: CASNPGQGPQETQYF.

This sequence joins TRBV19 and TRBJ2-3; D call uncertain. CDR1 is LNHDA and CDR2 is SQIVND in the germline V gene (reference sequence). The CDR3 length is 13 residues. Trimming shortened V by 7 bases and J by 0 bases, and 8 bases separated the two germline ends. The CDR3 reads CASKWASTDTQYF. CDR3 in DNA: TGTGCCAGTAAATGGGCTAGCACAGATACGCAGTATTTT.

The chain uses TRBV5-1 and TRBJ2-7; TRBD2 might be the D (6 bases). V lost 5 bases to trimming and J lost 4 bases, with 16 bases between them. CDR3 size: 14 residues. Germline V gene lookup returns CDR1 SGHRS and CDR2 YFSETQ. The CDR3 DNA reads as TGCGCCAGCAGGAGTTACGGGGGATCGTACGAGCAGTACTTC. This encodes CASRSYGGSYEQYF.

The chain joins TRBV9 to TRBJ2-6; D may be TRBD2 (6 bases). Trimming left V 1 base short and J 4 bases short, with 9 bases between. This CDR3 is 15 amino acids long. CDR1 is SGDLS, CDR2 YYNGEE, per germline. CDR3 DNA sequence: TGTGCCAGCAGCGTAACGGGGGTCGGGGCCAACGTCCTGACTTTC. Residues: CASSVTGVGANVLTF.

The CDR3 is CSVLEGAATDTQYF. The CDR3 nucleotides are TGCAGCGTGCTTGAAGGGGCTGCGACAGATACGCAGTATTTT. This chain joins TRBV29-1 and TRBJ2-3; a weak D match, TRBD1 (5 bases). Germline V lookup: CDR1 SQVTM, CDR2 ANQGSEA. This CDR3 spans 14 amino acids. Trimming pared 6 bases from V and 3 bases from J, leaving 16 bases between.

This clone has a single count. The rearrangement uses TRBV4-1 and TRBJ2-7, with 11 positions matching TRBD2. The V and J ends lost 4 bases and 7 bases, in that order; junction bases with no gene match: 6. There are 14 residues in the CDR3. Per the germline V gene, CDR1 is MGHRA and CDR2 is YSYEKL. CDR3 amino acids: CASSPSGLAGEQYF. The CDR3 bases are TGCGCCAGCAGCCCTTCCGGACTAGCGGGTGAGCAGTACTTC.

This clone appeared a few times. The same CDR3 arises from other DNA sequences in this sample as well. The chain's CDR3 is CASSVGSRVETQYF. CDR3 nucleotides: TGTGCCAGCAGCGTAGGAAGCAGGGTAGAGACCCAGTACTTC. J is TRBJ2-5 and V is TRBV9; D possibly corresponds to TRBD1 (5 bases). Germline CDR1 reads SGDLS; CDR2 reads YYNGEE. The CDR3 has 14 residues. V lost 0 bases to trimming and J lost 4 bases, with 10 bases between them.

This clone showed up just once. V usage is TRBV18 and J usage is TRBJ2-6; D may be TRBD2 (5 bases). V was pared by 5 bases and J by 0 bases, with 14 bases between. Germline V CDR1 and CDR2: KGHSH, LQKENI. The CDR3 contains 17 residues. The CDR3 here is CASSSTTGNSGANVLTF. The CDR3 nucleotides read TGTGCCAGCTCATCGACGACGGGAAACTCTGGGGCCAACGTCCTGACTTTC.

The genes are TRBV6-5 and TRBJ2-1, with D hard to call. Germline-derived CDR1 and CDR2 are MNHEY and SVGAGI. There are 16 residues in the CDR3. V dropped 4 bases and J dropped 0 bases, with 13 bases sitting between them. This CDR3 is CASSSLFGSSYNEQFF. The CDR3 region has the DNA TGTGCCAGCAGTTCACTATTCGGCAGCTCCTACAATGAGCAGTTCTTC.

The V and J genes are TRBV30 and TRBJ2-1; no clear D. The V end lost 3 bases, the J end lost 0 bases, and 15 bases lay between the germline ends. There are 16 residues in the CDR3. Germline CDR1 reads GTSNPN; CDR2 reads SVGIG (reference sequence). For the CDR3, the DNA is TGTGCCTGGAGCGCCCTCACACCGAACTCCTACAATGAGCAGTTCTTC. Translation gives CAWSALTPNSYNEQFF.

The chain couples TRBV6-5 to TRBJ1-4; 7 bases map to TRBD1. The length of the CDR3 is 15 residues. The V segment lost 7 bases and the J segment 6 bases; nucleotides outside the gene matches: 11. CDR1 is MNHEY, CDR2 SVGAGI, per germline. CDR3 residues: CASTKQTGWDEKLFF. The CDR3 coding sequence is TGTGCCAGCACCAAACAGACAGGGTGGGATGAAAAACTGTTTTTT.

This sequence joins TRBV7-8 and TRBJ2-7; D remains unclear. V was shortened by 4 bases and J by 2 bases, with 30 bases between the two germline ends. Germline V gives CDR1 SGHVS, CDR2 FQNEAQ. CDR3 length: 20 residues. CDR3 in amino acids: CASSSHYAVSPDLPTYEQYF. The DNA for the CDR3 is TGTGCCAGCAGCTCCCACTACGCCGTCAGCCCAGACTTGCCAACCTACGAGCAGTACTTC.